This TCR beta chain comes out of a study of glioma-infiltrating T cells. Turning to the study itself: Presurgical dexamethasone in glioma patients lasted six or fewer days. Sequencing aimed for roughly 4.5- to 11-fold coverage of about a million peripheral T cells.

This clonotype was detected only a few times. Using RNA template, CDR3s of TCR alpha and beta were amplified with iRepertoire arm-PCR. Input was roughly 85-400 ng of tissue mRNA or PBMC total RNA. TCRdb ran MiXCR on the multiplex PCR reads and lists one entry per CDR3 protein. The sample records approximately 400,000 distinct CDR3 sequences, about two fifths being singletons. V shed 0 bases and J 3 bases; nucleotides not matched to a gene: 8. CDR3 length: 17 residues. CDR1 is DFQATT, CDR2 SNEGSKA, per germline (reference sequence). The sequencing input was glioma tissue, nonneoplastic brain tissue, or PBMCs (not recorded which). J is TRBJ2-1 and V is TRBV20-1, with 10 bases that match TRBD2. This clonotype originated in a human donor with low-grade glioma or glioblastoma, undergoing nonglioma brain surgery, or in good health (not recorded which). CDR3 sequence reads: CSARDPRTSGFYNEQFF. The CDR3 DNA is TGCAGTGCTAGAGATCCGAGGACTAGCGGATTCTACAATGAGCAGTTCTTC.